This T cell receptor (beta chain) was recovered during a study of cytomegalovirus exposure and HLA in healthy donors. Study at large: Earlier results showed roughly 110 million unique TCR beta sequences derived from roughly 200 million T cells. Study-wide results and caveats: With later analysis, a missense DCLRE1C variant became linked to TCR beta V- and J-gene trimming.

CDR1 is SEHNR and CDR2 is FQNEAQ in the germline V gene (reference sequence). This CDR3 region has 14 residues. The V and J ends lost 5 bases and 2 bases respectively, with 12 bases between them. To note about this clone: Its matching antigen is unknown.

Researchers ran the PCR with 60 Vbeta and 13 Jbeta primers. TCRdb keeps only in-frame clones here, not all; method: immunoSEQ multiplex PCR. The sample contains around 69,000 clones, approximately 70% of which appear only once. This sequence was found in a woman aged 45-60 years in good health and CMV-seropositive. The source material was PBMCs. The chain uses TRBV7-9 and TRBJ1-1, with a possible D match to TRBD1 (6 bases). The CDR3 here is CASSRGQLNTEAFF. CDR3 DNA sequence: TGTGCCAGCAGCCGCGGACAGCTTAACACTGAAGCTTTCTTT.